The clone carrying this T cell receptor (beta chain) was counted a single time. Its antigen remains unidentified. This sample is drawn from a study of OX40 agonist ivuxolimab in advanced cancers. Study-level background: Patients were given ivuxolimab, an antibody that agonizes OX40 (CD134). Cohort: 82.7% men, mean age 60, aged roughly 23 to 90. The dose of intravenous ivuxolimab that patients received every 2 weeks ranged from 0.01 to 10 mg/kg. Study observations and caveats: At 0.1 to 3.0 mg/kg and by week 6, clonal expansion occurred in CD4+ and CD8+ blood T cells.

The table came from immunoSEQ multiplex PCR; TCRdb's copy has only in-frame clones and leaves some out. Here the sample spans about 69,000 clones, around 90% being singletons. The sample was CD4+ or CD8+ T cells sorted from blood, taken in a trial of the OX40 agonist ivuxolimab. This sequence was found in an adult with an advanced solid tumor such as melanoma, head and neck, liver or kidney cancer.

The DNA of the CDR3 is TGTGCCAGCAGCTTGGTCGGACGCAACTACAATGAGCAGTTCTTC. This encodes CASSLVGRNYNEQFF. The rearrangement uses TRBV5-4 and TRBJ2-1; D is uncertain. Germline assignment: CDR1 SGHNT and CDR2 YYREEE (reference sequence). V was trimmed by 0 bases and J by 3 bases, leaving 10 bases between them. This CDR3 is built from 15 residues.